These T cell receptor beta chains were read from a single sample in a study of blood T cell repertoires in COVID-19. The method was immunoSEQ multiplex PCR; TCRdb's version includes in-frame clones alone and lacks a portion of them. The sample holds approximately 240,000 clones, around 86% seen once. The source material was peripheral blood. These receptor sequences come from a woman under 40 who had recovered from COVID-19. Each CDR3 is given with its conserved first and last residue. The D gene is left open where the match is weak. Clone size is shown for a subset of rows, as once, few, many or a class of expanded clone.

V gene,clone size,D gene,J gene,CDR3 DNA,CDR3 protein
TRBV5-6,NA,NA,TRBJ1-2,TGTGCCAGCAGCTTGTTTACGGGGGGCGATGGCTACACCTTC,CASSLFTGGDGYTF
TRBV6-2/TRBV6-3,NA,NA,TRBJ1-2,TGTGCCAGCAGTACCCCCCCAGCGCCTGTCTATGGCTACACCTTC,CASSTPPAPVYGYTF
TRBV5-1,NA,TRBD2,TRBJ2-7,TGCGCCAGCAGCTTGGGCCTAGCGGGGGGATACGAGCAGTACTTC,CASSLGLAGGYEQYF
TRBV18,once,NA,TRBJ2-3,TGTGCCAGCTCACTAGATAGAAGACCCCGGGTAGATACGCAGTATTTT,CASSLDRRPRVDTQYF
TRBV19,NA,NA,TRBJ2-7,TGTGCCAGTAGTATAGCCTGGACAGCTAGTGAGCAGTACTTC,CASSIAWTASEQYF
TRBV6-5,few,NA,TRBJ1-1,TGTGCCAGCAGTTTTGACAGCCTGAACACTGAAGCTTTCTTT,CASSFDSLNTEAFF
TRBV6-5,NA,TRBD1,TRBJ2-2,TGTGCCAGCAGTTACGGGACAGGGGACACCGGGGAGCTGTTTTTT,CASSYGTGDTGELFF
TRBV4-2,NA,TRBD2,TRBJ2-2,TGTGCCAGCAGCCAAGAGTGGGGGCGGGGGGAGTCTGGGGAGCTGTTTTTT,CASSQEWGRGESGELFF
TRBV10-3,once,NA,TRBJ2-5,TGTGCCATCAGTGAGTCGGTAGTCCAAGAGACCCAGTACTTC,CAISESVVQETQYF
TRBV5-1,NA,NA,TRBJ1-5,TGCGCCAGCCGGGAGGCACCCTATAGCAATCAGCCCCAGCATTTT,CASREAPYSNQPQHF
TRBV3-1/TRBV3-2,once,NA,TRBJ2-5,TGTGCCAGCAGCCTCTACGGAAGAGGGCAAGAGACCCAGTACTTC,CASSLYGRGQETQYF
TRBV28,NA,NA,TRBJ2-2,TGTGCCAGCAGTCTGTCAGCTAGCACCGGGGAGCTGTTTTTT,CASSLSASTGELFF
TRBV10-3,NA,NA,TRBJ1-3,TGTGCCATCGGACCCCAAGGGGTCCCTGGAAACACCATATATTTT,CAIGPQGVPGNTIYF
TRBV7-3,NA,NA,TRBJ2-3,TGTGCCAGCAGTTTCCTAGACCACACAGATACGCAGTATTTT,CASSFLDHTDTQYF
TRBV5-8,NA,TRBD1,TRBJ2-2,TGTGCCAGCTCGCTTGAGGACAGGGGGTCCGGGGAGCTGTTTTTT,CASSLEDRGSGELFF
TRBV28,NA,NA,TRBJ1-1,TGTGCCAGCAGTTCGCGCCGCGGGGGGGCAGGTATGAACACTGAAGCTTTCTTT,CASSSRRGGAGMNTEAFF
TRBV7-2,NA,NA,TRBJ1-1,TGTGCCAGCAGCCCCTGGAGGCGATGGGCTTTCTTT,CASSPWRRWAFF
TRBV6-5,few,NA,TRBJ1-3,TGTGCCAGCAGTTACTCGACAAACTCTGGAAACACCATATATTTT,CASSYSTNSGNTIYF
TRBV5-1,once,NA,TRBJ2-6,TGCGCCAGCAGCCCTTCTGGGGCCAACGTCCTGACTTTC,CASSPSGANVLTF
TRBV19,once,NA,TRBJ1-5,TGTGCCAGTAGTATGGACCCCGGGCAGGGTGCTAGCAATCAGCCCCAGCATTTT,CASSMDPGQGASNQPQHF
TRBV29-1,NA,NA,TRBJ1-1,TGCAGCGTCCTGCCTATGCCGGGACTCGGGAACACTGAAGCTTTCTTT,CSVLPMPGLGNTEAFF
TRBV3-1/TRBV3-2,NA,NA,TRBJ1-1,TGTGCCAGCAGCCAAGGGGCGATGGCTGAAGCTTTCTTT,CASSQGAMAEAFF
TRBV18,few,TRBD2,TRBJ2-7,TGTGCCAGCTCACCACGCGGGGGCTCCTACGAGCAGTACTTC,CASSPRGGSYEQYF
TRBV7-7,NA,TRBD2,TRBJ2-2,TGTGCCAGCAGTCCAGGACTAGCGGGGACCATTTCCGGGGAGCTGTTTTTT,CASSPGLAGTISGELFF
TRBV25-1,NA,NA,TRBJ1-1,TGTGCCAGCAGTGATAATTACGTGCGAAGAACTTTCTTT,CASSDNYVRRTFF
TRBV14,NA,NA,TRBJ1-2,TGTGCCAGCAGCCGAGGACTCGGAGGCTACACCTTC,CASSRGLGGYTF